The 25 T cell receptor beta chains below all came from one sample that was sequenced in a study of early T cells in non-severe SARS-CoV-2 infection. MiXCR, applied by TCRdb to the 5' RACE reads, yields one record per CDR3 protein. Of approximately 100,000 distinct CDR3 sequences listed, around 10% are singletons. The sample taken for sequencing was whole blood. The receptors here all came from an adult who was a healthcare worker with PCR-confirmed SARS-CoV-2 infection or an uninfected control (not recorded which).

This clonotype was observed a handful of times. The chain is built from TRBV7-6 and TRBJ1-4; D is ambiguous. Germline CDR1 SGHVS, CDR2 FNYEAQ. This CDR3 has 14 amino acids. Between the trimmed V and J ends, which lost 1 base and 0 bases, there was a span of 3 bases. In DNA, the CDR3 is TGTGCCAGCAGCTTAGAAGCAACTAATGAAAAACTGTTTTTT. Protein product: CASSLEATNEKLFF.

The rearrangement links TRBV6-5 to TRBJ2-5; no reliable D call. The V end was cut by 2 bases, the J end by 2 bases, with 9 bases between. From germline, CDR1 is MNHEY and CDR2 SVGAGI. The CDR3 sequence is 14 residues long. The CDR3 coding sequence is TGTGCCAGCAGTTACGCAATCTCGCAAGAGACCCAGTACTTC. It is translated as CASSYAISQETQYF.

This clonotype was seen more than once but under ten times. The chain recombines TRBV6-1 with TRBJ1-5; D gene uncertain. V lost 7 bases and J 0 bases, leaving 13 bases between the germline ends. CDR3 size: 15 residues. CDR1 is MNHNS and CDR2 is SASEGT in the germline V gene. In nucleotides, the CDR3 is TGTGCCAGCATCTGGGGTGGCTCTAGCAATCAGCCCCAGCATTTT. Translation: CASIWGGSSNQPQHF.

This clonotype was detected many times. The rearrangement uses TRBV2 and TRBJ1-1; D might be TRBD1 (5 bases). The CDR3 extends over 12 amino acids. V lost 4 bases to trimming and J lost 7 bases, with 10 bases between them. Germline CDR1 is SNHLY and CDR2 is FYNNEI. The CDR3: CASSGATDEAFF. CDR3 nucleotides: TGTGCCAGCAGTGGAGCGACAGATGAAGCTTTCTTT.

To note about this clonotype: This may be a read error, as it is one base from a much larger clone. The gene calls are TRBV5-1 and TRBJ1-1; D not resolved. The length of the CDR3 is 15 residues. Germline values: CDR1 SGHRS, CDR2 YFSETQ. CDR3 coding DNA: TGCGTCAGCAGCTTGGTGGAACAGCCCTACACTGAAGCTTTCTTT. Amino acid sequence: CVSSLVEQPYTEAFF.

As DNA, the CDR3 is TGCAGTGCTGGGGACATCATGAACACTGAAGCTTTCTTT. This codes for CSAGDIMNTEAFF. The chain is built from TRBV20-1 and TRBJ1-1, with D perhaps TRBD1 (6 bases). The CDR3 extends over 13 amino acids. Per the germline V gene, CDR1 is DFQATT and CDR2 is SNEGSKA (reference sequence). V was clipped by 5 bases and J by 0 bases, with 10 bases between them.

This clonotype was seen at least ten times. J is TRBJ2-1 and V is TRBV10-3; 9 bases are a match to TRBD1. This CDR3 has 14 residues. V gave up 8 bases and J gave up 4 bases; unmatched junction bases: 6. Germline V gene sequence: CDR1 ENHRY, CDR2 SYGVKD. The CDR3 protein is CAIWTGVGYNEQFF. In DNA, the CDR3 is TGTGCCATCTGGACAGGGGTGGGGTACAATGAGCAGTTCTTC.

The chain is built from TRBV6-6 and TRBJ2-5; 8 nucleotides match TRBD2. Losses at the gene ends were 4 bases for V and 4 bases for J; bases not matched to a gene: 8. The CDR3 covers 15 residues. Germline V gene lookup returns CDR1 MNHNY and CDR2 SVGAGI (reference sequence). The CDR3 sequence is CASSSTGGGLETQYF. DNA of the CDR3: TGTGCCAGCAGTTCGACCGGGGGGGGCCTAGAGACCCAGTACTTC.

The chain employs TRBV6-5 and TRBJ2-7; D is perhaps TRBD2 (5 bases). V gave up 0 bases and J gave up 2 bases, with 14 bases separating them. The CDR3 runs 16 residues. CDR1 and CDR2 from the germline V gene are MNHEY and SVGAGI. This CDR3 reads CASSYSRLRRAYEQYF. CDR3 nucleotides: TGTGCCAGCAGTTACTCGCGGCTCCGGCGGGCCTACGAGCAGTACTTC.

The sample holds many counts of this clonotype. The chain employs TRBV20-1 and TRBJ2-5; 9 bases are shared with TRBD2. The CDR3 consists of 15 residues. J lost 7 bases, V lost 5 bases, and 14 bases had no gene match. Germline lookup yields CDR1 DFQATT and CDR2 SNEGSKA (reference sequence). CDR3 sequence (DNA): TGCAGTGCTTCGTCCTTAGGCGGGGGGGAAGGGACCCAGTACTTC. This sequence encodes CSASSLGGGEGTQYF.

This clonotype was seen at least ten times. The gene calls are TRBV7-6 and TRBJ1-1; no clear D. V lost 3 bases and J lost 2, with 10 bases in between. Germline CDR1 reads SGHVS; CDR2 reads FNYEAQ. CDR3 length: 14 amino acids. CDR3 DNA: TGTGCCAGCAGCTTCTCAGGTCGTAACACTGAAGCTTTCTTT. Translation: CASSFSGRNTEAFF.

V gene TRBV7-2 combines with J gene TRBJ2-2; the D call may be TRBD1 or TRBD2 (7 bases each). Germline V CDR1 and CDR2: SGHTA, FQGNSA. The CDR3 runs to 15 residues. The V gene lost 5 bases and the J gene lost 5 bases, with 15 bases spanning the gap. CDR3 in DNA: TGTGCCAGCAGCCAACGACAGGGAGGGACCGGGGAGCTGTTTTTT. It yields the protein CASSQRQGGTGELFF.

This clonotype came up a few times. The chain joins TRBV7-2 to TRBJ1-3; D is perhaps TRBD1 (5 bases). V dropped 5 bases and J dropped 0 bases, with 8 bases sitting between them. CDR1 and CDR2 (germline): SGHTA, FQGNSA. The CDR3 is 14 amino acids. The CDR3 DNA reads as TGTGCCAGCAGCCCAGGGAGCTCTGGAAACACCATATATTTT. Translation gives CASSPGSSGNTIYF.

Only a few counts were recorded for this clonotype. The rearrangement links TRBV2 to TRBJ2-1; 9 nucleotides align to TRBD2. The CDR3 spans 17 residues. V lost 3 bases to trimming and J lost 1 base; unmatched junction nucleotides: 7. Germline lookup yields CDR1 SNHLY and CDR2 FYNNEI. CDR3 bases: TGTGCCAGCAGTGACGGGTCCAGCGGGGGGTCCTACAATGAGCAGTTCTTC. Protein product: CASSDGSSGGSYNEQFF.

This chain links TRBV7-9 with TRBJ1-1; 10 nucleotides align to TRBD1. The CDR3 has 15 amino acids. The junction had 6 bases not matched to a gene; V was cut back by 4 bases and J by 4 bases. The germline V gene has CDR1 SEHNR and CDR2 FQNEAQ (reference sequence). The CDR3 spells CASSSPRDRGTEAFF. For the CDR3, the DNA is TGTGCCAGCAGCTCTCCGCGGGACAGGGGCACTGAAGCTTTCTTT.

The chain recombines TRBV12-3 or TRBV12-4 with TRBJ1-2, with TRBD1 matching 9 bases. The CDR3 length is 15 residues. V was clipped by 4 bases and J by 3 bases; unmatched bases: 6. DNA for the CDR3: TGTGCCAGCAGTTATCGGACAGGGGACTACTATGGCTACACCTTC. The encoded protein is CASSYRTGDYYGYTF.

This clonotype appeared many times. V and J are TRBV2 and TRBJ1-4; D perhaps matches TRBD1 (5 bases). V was cut by 7 bases and J by 7 bases, with 16 bases left in between. The CDR3 runs 14 residues. Germline CDR1 SNHLY, CDR2 FYNNEI. The DNA for the CDR3 is TGTGCCAGCAACCCAGTCAGGGTTGGTGAAAAACTGTTTTTT. It is translated as CASNPVRVGEKLFF.

The table lists this clonotype with a few counts. The rearrangement uses TRBV7-9 and TRBJ1-2, with D unclear. The V end was cut by 2 bases, the J end by 0 bases, with 10 bases between. CDR3 length: 15 amino acids. The germline gives CDR1 SEHNR, CDR2 FQNEAQ (reference sequence). As DNA, the CDR3 is TGTGCCAGCAGCTTAATAGCTAGGTCTAACTATGGCTACACCTTC. The encoded protein is CASSLIARSNYGYTF.

This clonotype has a handful of counts. V and J are TRBV20-1 and TRBJ2-3; 7 bases match TRBD1. V lost 2 bases to trimming and J lost 4 bases; unmatched junction nucleotides: 0. The length of the CDR3 is 12 residues. Per germline, CDR1 DFQATT and CDR2 SNEGSKA (reference sequence). The CDR3 bases are TGCAGTGCTAGACAGGGGGCAGATACGCAGTATTTT. Translation gives CSARQGADTQYF.

This clonotype was observed many times. The chain carries TRBV28 and TRBJ2-6, with D uncertain. The length of the CDR3 is 17 residues. With 2 bases removed from V and 0 bases from J, the gap between germline ends came to 11 bases. The germline V gene encodes CDR1 MDHEN and CDR2 SYDVKM. The CDR3 sequence: CASSLTFPYSGANVLTF. In DNA form, the CDR3 reads TGTGCCAGCAGTTTAACCTTCCCCTACTCTGGGGCCAACGTCCTGACTTTC.

CDR3 in DNA: TGCAGCGTTGAAGGGGGACAGGGGACGAACAATGAGCAGTTCTTC. It is translated as CSVEGGQGTNNEQFF. This chain links TRBV29-1 with TRBJ2-1, with 10 positions matching TRBD1. The trim removed 1 base at V and 5 bases at J, leaving 5 bases unmatched. Germline V lookup: CDR1 SQVTM, CDR2 ANQGSEA. The CDR3 totals 15 residues.

The table lists this clonotype with a few counts. V gene TRBV20-1 combines with J gene TRBJ2-5, with 10 bases identical to TRBD2. J gave up 2 bases and V 1 base, and 7 bases lay outside the gene matches. CDR1 and CDR2 (germline): DFQATT, SNEGSKA (reference sequence). The length of the CDR3 is 16 residues. The CDR3 nucleotides are TGCAGTGCTAGAGGACGACTAGCGGGCCCACAAGAGACCCAGTACTTC. Translating it yields CSARGRLAGPQETQYF.

This clonotype was picked up many times. The chain links TRBV5-6 to TRBJ2-3; D is unclear. V lost 6 bases and J lost 3, with 14 bases in between. This CDR3 has 14 residues. CDR1 is SGHDT and CDR2 is YYEEEE in the germline V gene. CDR3 coding DNA: TGTGCCAGCAATCTACGTCAGAATACAGATACGCAGTATTTT. Protein: CASNLRQNTDTQYF.

This clonotype was found a few times. CDR3 in DNA: TGTGCCAGTAGTATAGGGGGTGGCTCCTACAATGAGCAGTTCTTC. Translation: CASSIGGGSYNEQFF. V is TRBV19 and J is TRBJ2-1; no clear D gene. CDR1 is LNHDA, CDR2 SQIVND, per germline (reference sequence). The CDR3 has 15 amino acids. V was trimmed by 1 base and J by 0 bases, leaving 7 bases between them.

The J gene is TRBJ2-5, the V gene TRBV29-1; D could derive from TRBD1 or TRBD2 (5 bases each). V was cut by 7 bases and J by 4 bases, with 19 bases left in between. The CDR3 covers 14 residues. CDR1 and CDR2 from the germline V gene are SQVTM and ANQGSEA. CDR3 bases: TGCAGCGCCTCTACCCGGGGCCGAGGAGAGACCCAGTACTTC. It codes for CSASTRGRGETQYF. Drawing the rest from reference TRBV29-1 and TRBJ2-5, the complete variable domain is SAVISQKPSRDICQRGTSLTIQCQVDSQVTMMFWYRQQPGQSLTLIATANQGSEATYESGFVIDKFPISRPNLTFSTLTVSNMSPEDSSIYLCSASTRGRGETQYFGPGTRLLVL.